This T cell receptor (beta chain) was retrieved from a study of shared clonotypes between healthy human individuals. As for the study in general: Each donor's CD4 naive and CD4 memory cells filled three plates apiece, CD8 naive two, and CD8 memory one. Study-level points and caveats: Relative to their counterparts shared across all four donors, non-shared clonotypes exhibited diminished generation probabilities.

The CDR3 is 16 residues long. Germline-derived CDR1 and CDR2 are MDHEN and SYDVKM. J gave up 3 bases and V 6 bases, and 13 bases lay outside the gene matches. CD8 cells classed as naive were CD45RO-negative and positively selected for CCR7, excluding terminally differentiated effector memory CD45RA+ cells. Of note for this clone: The antigen is undetermined.

The run depth of the assay was deep. Each PCR replicate from the sorted subsets contained around 0.2 ug DNA, which is tens of thousands of T cell genomes. Sequencing was performed with immunoSEQ multiplex PCR; in TCRdb, only in-frame clones are kept and a portion is missing. The sample includes millions of clones, about 95% of them seen just once. The sample taken for sequencing was naive CD8+ T cells sorted from blood. This receptor was identified in a man in his late teens or twenties in good health. The rearrangement joins TRBV28 to TRBJ2-7; 8 bases map to TRBD2. The CDR3 sequence is CASSLTAAGDHYEQYF. The CDR3 DNA sequence: TGTGCCAGCAGCCTCACGGCAGCGGGGGACCACTACGAGCAGTACTTC.